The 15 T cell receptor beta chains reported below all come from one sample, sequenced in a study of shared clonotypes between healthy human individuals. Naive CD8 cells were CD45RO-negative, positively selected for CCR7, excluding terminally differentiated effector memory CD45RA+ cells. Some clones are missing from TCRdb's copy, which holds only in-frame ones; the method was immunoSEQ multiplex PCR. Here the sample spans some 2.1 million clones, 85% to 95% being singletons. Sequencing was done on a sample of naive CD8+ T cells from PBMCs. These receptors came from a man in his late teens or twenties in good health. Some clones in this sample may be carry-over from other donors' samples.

The CDR3 DNA follows: TGTGCCAGTAGTATAGATCGTGGCTACCTCTACGAGCAGTACTTC. The encoded protein is CASSIDRGYLYEQYF. The chain carries TRBV19 and TRBJ2-7; D uncertain. Trimming took off 0 bases at V and 3 bases at J, with 12 bases between the two ends. CDR1 and CDR2 (germline): LNHDA, SQIVND (reference sequence). The CDR3 has 15 residues.

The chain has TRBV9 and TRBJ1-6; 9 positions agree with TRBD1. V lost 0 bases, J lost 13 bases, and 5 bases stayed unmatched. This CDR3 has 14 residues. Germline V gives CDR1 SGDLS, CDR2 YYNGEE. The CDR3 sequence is CASSVGQGGSPLHF. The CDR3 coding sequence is TGTGCCAGCAGCGTAGGACAGGGGGGGTCCCCCCTCCACTTT.

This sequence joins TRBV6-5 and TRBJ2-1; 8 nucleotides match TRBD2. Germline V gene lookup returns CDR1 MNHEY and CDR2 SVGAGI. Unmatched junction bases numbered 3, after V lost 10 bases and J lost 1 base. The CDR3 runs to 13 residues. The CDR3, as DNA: TGTGCCACCAGCGGGAGTTCCTACAATGAGCAGTTCTTC. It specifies CATSGSSYNEQFF.

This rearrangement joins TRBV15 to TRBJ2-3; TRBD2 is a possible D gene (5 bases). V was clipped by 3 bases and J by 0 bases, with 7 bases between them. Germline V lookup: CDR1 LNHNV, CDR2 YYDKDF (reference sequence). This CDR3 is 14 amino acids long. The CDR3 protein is CATSRKRSTDTQYF. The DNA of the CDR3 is TGTGCCACCAGCAGGAAGCGGAGCACAGATACGCAGTATTTT.

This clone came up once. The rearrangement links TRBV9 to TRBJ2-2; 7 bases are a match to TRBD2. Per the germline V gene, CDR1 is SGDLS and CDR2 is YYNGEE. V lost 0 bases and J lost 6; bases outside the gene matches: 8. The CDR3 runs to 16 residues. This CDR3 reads CASSVGGGRGAGELFF. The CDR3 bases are TGTGCCAGCAGCGTAGGTGGCGGGAGAGGGGCCGGGGAGCTGTTTTTT.

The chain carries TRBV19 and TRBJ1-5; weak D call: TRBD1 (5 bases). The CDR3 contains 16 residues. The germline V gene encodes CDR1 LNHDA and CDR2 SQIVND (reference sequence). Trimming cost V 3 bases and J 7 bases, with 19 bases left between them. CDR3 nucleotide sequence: TGTGCCAGTAGTATGGTCTTGGGGCAGGGCGGGCAGCCCCAGCATTTT. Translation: CASSMVLGQGGQPQHF.

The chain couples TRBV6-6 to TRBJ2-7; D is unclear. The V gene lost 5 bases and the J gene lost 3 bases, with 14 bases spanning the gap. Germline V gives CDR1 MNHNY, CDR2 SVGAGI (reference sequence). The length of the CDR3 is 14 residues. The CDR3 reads CASSQSLAYYEQYF. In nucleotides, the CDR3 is TGTGCCAGCAGTCAATCCCTGGCTTACTACGAGCAGTACTTC.

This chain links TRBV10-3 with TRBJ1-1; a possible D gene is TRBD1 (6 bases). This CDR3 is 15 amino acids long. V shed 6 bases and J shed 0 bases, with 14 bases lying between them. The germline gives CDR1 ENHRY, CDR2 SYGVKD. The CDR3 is CAIRDRTSLNTEAFF. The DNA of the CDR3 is TGTGCCATCAGAGACAGGACCTCCCTGAACACTGAAGCTTTCTTT.

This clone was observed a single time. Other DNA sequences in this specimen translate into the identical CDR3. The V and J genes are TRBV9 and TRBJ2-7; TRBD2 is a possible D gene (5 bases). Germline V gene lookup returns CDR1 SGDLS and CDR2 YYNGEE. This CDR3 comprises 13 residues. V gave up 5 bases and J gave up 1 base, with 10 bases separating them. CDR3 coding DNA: TGTGCCAGCAGTCGAACGGGGTCCTACGAGCAGTACTTC. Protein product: CASSRTGSYEQYF.

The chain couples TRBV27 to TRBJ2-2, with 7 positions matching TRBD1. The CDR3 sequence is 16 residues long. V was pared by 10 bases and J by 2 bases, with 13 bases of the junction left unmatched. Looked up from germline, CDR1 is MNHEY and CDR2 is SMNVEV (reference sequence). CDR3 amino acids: CATTPKGTVNTGELFF. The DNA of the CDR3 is TGTGCCACCACCCCAAAGGGGACAGTAAACACCGGGGAGCTGTTTTTT.

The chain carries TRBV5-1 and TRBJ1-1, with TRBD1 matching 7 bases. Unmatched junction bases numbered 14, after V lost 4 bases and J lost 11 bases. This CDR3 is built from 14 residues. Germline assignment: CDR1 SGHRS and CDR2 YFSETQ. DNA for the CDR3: TGCGCCAGCAGCCAGGAAACAGGGGCGCCCTGGGCTTTCTTT. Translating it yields CASSQETGAPWAFF.

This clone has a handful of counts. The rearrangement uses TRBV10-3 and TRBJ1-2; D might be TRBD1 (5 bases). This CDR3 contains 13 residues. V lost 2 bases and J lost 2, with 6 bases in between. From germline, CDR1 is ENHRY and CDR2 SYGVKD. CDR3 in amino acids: CAISEPGNYGYTF. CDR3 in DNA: TGTGCCATCAGTGAGCCAGGGAACTATGGCTACACCTTC.

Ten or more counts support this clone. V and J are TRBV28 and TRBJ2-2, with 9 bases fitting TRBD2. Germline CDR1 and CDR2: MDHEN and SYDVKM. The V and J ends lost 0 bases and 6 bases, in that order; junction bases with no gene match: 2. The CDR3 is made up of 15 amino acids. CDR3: CASSLWASGAGELFF. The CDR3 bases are TGTGCCAGCAGTTTATGGGCTAGCGGGGCCGGGGAGCTGTTTTTT.

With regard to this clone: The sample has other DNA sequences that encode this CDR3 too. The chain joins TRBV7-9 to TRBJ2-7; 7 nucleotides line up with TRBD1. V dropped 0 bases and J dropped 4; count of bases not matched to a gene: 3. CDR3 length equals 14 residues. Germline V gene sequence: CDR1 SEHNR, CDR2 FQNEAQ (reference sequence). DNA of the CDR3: TGTGCCAGCAGCTTAGCGGACAGGACTTACGAGCAGTACTTC. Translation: CASSLADRTYEQYF.

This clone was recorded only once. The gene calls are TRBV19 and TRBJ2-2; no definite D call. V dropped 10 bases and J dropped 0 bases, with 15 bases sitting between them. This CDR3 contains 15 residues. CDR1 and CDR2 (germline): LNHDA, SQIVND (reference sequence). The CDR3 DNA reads TGTGCCACTAACCTGCGCCCGACGAACACCGGGGAGCTGTTTTTT. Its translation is CATNLRPTNTGELFF.